This T cell receptor beta chain is drawn from a study of regulatory T cells in long-lasting Graves disease. Time point noted: newly diagnosed GD, antithyroid drugs for less than 3 months. Construction of the TCR library relied on RNA isolated from PBMCs. Trimming removed 5 bases from V and 3 bases from J; junction bases left unmatched: 11. Germline-derived CDR1 and CDR2 are DFQATT and SNEGSKA (reference sequence). The CDR3 is made up of 15 amino acids. iRepertoire HTBI primers and Arm-PCR of CDR3 regions built TCR beta libraries. Via MiXCR, TCRdb re-called the multiplex PCR reads, giving one row per CDR3 protein. The sample lists 400,000 to 500,000 distinct CDR3 sequences, approximately 15% occurring once. The data were also submitted as part of a second study, on T cells in Graves' hyperthyroidism and ophthalmopathy.

This TCR derives from a woman between 50 and 59 years old with Graves disease. This chain joins TRBV20-1 and TRBJ2-3; TRBD2 matches at 7 bases. The starting material was peripheral blood mononuclear cells (PBMCs), obtained at new diagnosis, from a patient treated with antithyroid drugs. CDR3 residues: CSAGGREALTDTQYF. CDR3 nucleotides: TGCAGTGCTGGGGGTCGGGAGGCCCTGACAGATACGCAGTATTTT.